The sequence of this TCR beta chain was determined in a study of T cells in Graves' hyperthyroidism and ophthalmopathy. This clonotype has ten or more counts. Each diagnosis was grounded in clinical symptoms, serum thyroxine and TRAb, thyroid ultrasound, and orbital computed tomography. The source material, RNA transcripts, was used to amplify TCR beta CDR3 regions. First-round RT-PCR with HTBI primers amplified the TCR CDR3 region. TCRdb analysed the multiplex PCR reads with MiXCR anew, one entry per CDR3 protein. The sample holds about 420,000 distinct CDR3 sequences, roughly 13% seen once. The source of this sequence is a woman aged 18-35 years with Graves' hyperthyroidism. Sequencing used blood.

The CDR3 spells CSAGGGSGKDTQYF. The CDR3 bases are TGCAGTGCGGGAGGTGGTAGCGGGAAGGATACGCAGTATTTT. The chain links TRBV20-1 to TRBJ2-3; TRBD2 agrees at 8 bases. J gave up 6 bases and V 6 bases, and 11 bases lay outside the gene matches. Per the germline V gene, CDR1 is DFQATT and CDR2 is SNEGSKA (reference sequence). The CDR3 length is 14 residues.